This passage covers 20 T cell receptor beta chains from one sample sequenced in a study of T-cell reconstitution after alpha-beta-depleted transplantation in children. The library targeted TCRbeta and was prepared with unique molecular identifiers. One entry per CDR3 protein results from TCRdb running MiXCR on the PCR reads. The data hold about 400,000 distinct CDR3 sequences, with about 14% observed a single time. The sample consisted of PBMCs, taken from the stem cell graft. The receptors derive from a human donor who donated a stem cell graft to a child with Fanconi anemia.

V and J are TRBV21-1 and TRBJ1-5; the DNA was not compared with TRBD1, the D call given in the table. TRBV21-1 is a listed pseudogene. The CDR3 is 22 amino acids. The CDR3 loop reads CASSKGGRCSGLQVGDGQPQHF. The CDR3 coding sequence is TGTGCCAGCAGCAAAGGTGGACGGTGTTCTGGGCTTCAGGTGGGCGACGGTCAGCCCCAGCATTTT.

The V gene is TRBV27, the J gene TRBJ2-7; the D gene could be TRBD1 or TRBD2 (6 bases each). The germline gives CDR1 MNHEY, CDR2 SMNVEV (reference sequence). V lost 5 bases and J lost 7, with 21 bases in between. This CDR3 has 15 amino acids. The CDR3 region has the DNA TGTGCCAGCAGTGCCCTAGAGGGGGGTTTCTTGGAGCAGTACTTC. Translation: CASSALEGGFLEQYF.

This clonotype was counted at least ten times. The V call is TRBV5-1, the J call TRBJ2-7; a possible D gene is TRBD1 (7 bases). The CDR3 is made up of 14 amino acids. CDR1 and CDR2 from the germline V gene are SGHRS and YFSETQ. V was shortened by 2 bases and J by 5 bases, with 14 bases between the two germline ends. CDR3 loop: CASSFAGGYDEQYF. The CDR3 bases are TGCGCCAGCAGCTTTGCAGGGGGGTATGACGAGCAGTACTTC.

This clonotype was observed at least ten times. The rearrangement links TRBV7-6 to TRBJ1-1; D gene ambiguous. The V gene's germline CDR1 is SGHVS and CDR2 FNYEAQ. The CDR3 covers 13 residues. Trimming left V 0 bases short and J 10 bases short, with 12 bases between. The CDR3 bases are TGTGCCAGCAGCTTAGCTCTCGAGAGTAGAGCTTTCTTT. Encoded protein: CASSLALESRAFF.

This clonotype was counted many times. This sequence joins TRBV5-6 and TRBJ2-3, with D possibly TRBD1 on 6 matching bases. Trimming removed 4 bases at V and 3 bases at J, with 15 bases between. The germline CDR1 and CDR2 sequences are SGHDT and YYEEEE. This CDR3 is built from 15 residues. In nucleotides, the CDR3 is TGTGCCAGCAGCGCGGCAGGGGCGGGTACAGATACGCAGTATTTT. Translating gives CASSAAGAGTDTQYF.

This clonotype was observed many times. V usage is TRBV5-1 and J usage is TRBJ1-1; D unresolved. Germline V gives CDR1 SGHRS, CDR2 YFSETQ. CDR3 length equals 16 residues. V dropped 4 bases and J dropped 0 bases, with 16 bases sitting between them. The chain's CDR3 is CASSLRQERMNTEAFF. Written as DNA, the CDR3 is TGCGCCAGCAGCCTACGTCAGGAGCGCATGAACACTGAAGCTTTCTTT.

Only a few counts were recorded for this clonotype. V and J are TRBV12-3 or TRBV12-4 and TRBJ2-1; 11 bases agree with TRBD2. The V gene end was trimmed by 7 bases and the J gene end by 5 bases; junction bases not matched to a gene: 7. The CDR3 consists of 15 residues. The DNA for the CDR3 is TGTGCCAGCACACTTTTTAGCGGGGGGGACAATGAGCAGTTCTTC. Residues: CASTLFSGGDNEQFF.

J is TRBJ1-1 and V is TRBV10-3, with D perhaps matching TRBD1 (5 bases). Germline CDR1 reads ENHRY; CDR2 reads SYGVKD. The V end lost 3 bases, the J end lost 4 bases, and 9 bases lay between the germline ends. The CDR3 contains 13 residues. In DNA form, the CDR3 reads TGTGCCATCAGTGATCGCAGGGCCACTGAAGCTTTCTTT. Protein sequence: CAISDRRATEAFF.

This clonotype is labeled medium-sized. This rearrangement joins TRBV7-7 to TRBJ2-3; 10 nucleotides match TRBD2. The CDR3 loop spans 16 amino acids. Per germline, CDR1 SSHAT and CDR2 FNYEAQ (reference sequence). The J segment lost 2 bases and the V segment lost 5 bases, leaving 7 bases of the junction unmatched. The CDR3 sequence is CASSPGSGGVTDTQYF. CDR3 sequence (DNA): TGTGCCAGCAGCCCGGGGAGCGGGGGGGTCACAGATACGCAGTATTTT.

This clonotype was counted a few times. The genes are TRBV15 and TRBJ2-3, with D perhaps given as TRBD1 or TRBD2 (5 bases each). CDR3 length equals 14 residues. V shed 6 bases and J shed 5 bases, with 15 bases lying between them. CDR1 and CDR2 (germline): LNHNV, YYDKDF (reference sequence). The CDR3 region is CATRQDGDVDTQYF. CDR3 in DNA: TGTGCCACCAGACAGGACGGGGACGTAGATACGCAGTATTTT. The complete variable domain, with remaining parts taken from reference TRBV15 and TRBJ2-3, reads DAMVIQNPRYQVTQFGKPVTLSCSQTLNHNVMYWYQQKSSQAPKLLFHYYDKDFNNEADTPDNFQSRRPNTSFCFLDIRSPGLGDTAMYLCATRQDGDVDTQYFGPGTRLTVL.

This clonotype was seen at least ten times. The gene calls are TRBV7-9 and TRBJ2-5, with D hard to call. Looked up from germline, CDR1 is SEHNR and CDR2 is FQNEAQ (reference sequence). This CDR3 contains 12 residues. With 3 bases removed from V and 2 bases from J, the gap between germline ends came to 4 bases. The chain's CDR3 is CASSLRQETQYF. CDR3 DNA sequence: TGTGCCAGCAGCTTGAGACAAGAGACCCAGTACTTC.

There are a few counts of this clonotype. The V and J genes are TRBV9 and TRBJ1-3; D not certain. V was pared by 7 bases and J by 1 base, with 9 bases between. The germline CDR1 and CDR2 sequences are SGDLS and YYNGEE. The CDR3 is 13 amino acids. The chain's CDR3 is CASRETSGNTIYF. In nucleotides, the CDR3 is TGTGCCAGCCGGGAAACTTCTGGAAACACCATATATTTT.

This clonotype occurred a few times. V usage is TRBV12-5 and J usage is TRBJ1-5; no clear D. V gave up 7 bases and J gave up 4 bases, with 17 bases separating them. Germline CDR1 LGHNT, CDR2 FRNRAP. The CDR3 has 15 amino acids. CDR3 in DNA: TGTGCTAGTGCCGGCCCTGCCTCAGGAAATCAGCCCCAGCATTTT. Translated, it gives CASAGPASGNQPQHF. Full variable domain (missing parts from reference TRBV12-5 and TRBJ1-5): DARVTQTPRHKVTEMGQEVTMRCQPILGHNTVFWYRQTMMQGLELLAYFRNRAPLDDSGMPKDRFSAEMPDATLATLKIQPSEPRDSAVYFCASAGPASGNQPQHFGDGTRLSIL.

This clonotype was seen only a few times. J is TRBJ2-1 and V is TRBV4-3, with TRBD2 identical over 8 bases. CDR3 length equals 13 residues. V trimming: 3 bases; J trimming: 8 bases; junction bases outside the gene matches: 3. Germline loops: CDR1 LGHNA, CDR2 YSLEER. The CDR3 reads CASSHYSGDEQFF. The CDR3 nucleotides are TGCGCCAGCAGCCACTATAGCGGGGATGAGCAGTTCTTC.

This chain uses TRBV12-3 or TRBV12-4 with TRBJ2-7, with TRBD1 matching over 8 bases. The J segment lost 3 bases and the V segment lost 6 bases, leaving 4 bases of the junction unmatched. The CDR3 totals 13 residues. CDR3 coding DNA: TGTGCCAGCAGGAACACAGGGGGCTACGAGCAGTACTTC. Protein: CASRNTGGYEQYF.

This clonotype was picked up a small number of times. This sequence joins TRBV11-2 and TRBJ2-7, with 8 bases fitting TRBD1. CDR3 length equals 18 residues. Per germline, CDR1 SGHAT and CDR2 FQNNGV. After removal of 0 bases from V and 7 bases from J, the junction contained 17 bases not matched to a gene. In DNA form, the CDR3 reads TGTGCCAGCAGCTTAGATCTAAATACGGGACAGGCTTCCAGGGAGCAGTACTTC. Amino acid sequence: CASSLDLNTGQASREQYF.

This clonotype was detected a few times. The V and J genes are TRBV9 and TRBJ2-7; 7 nucleotides align to TRBD1. The CDR3 spans 15 residues. V shed 4 bases and J 0 bases; nucleotides not matched to a gene: 7. The germline CDR1 and CDR2 sequences are SGDLS and YYNGEE. The CDR3 protein is CASSPEGDSSYEQYF. The CDR3, as DNA: TGTGCCAGCAGCCCAGAGGGGGACAGCTCCTACGAGCAGTACTTC.

In its sample, this clonotype was seen a few times. The gene calls are TRBV7-2 and TRBJ2-3; 7 positions agree with TRBD1. Germline lookup yields CDR1 SGHTA and CDR2 FQGNSA. The CDR3 totals 15 residues. V gave up 5 bases and J gave up 4 bases; unmatched junction bases: 9. CDR3 in DNA: TGTGCCAGCAGCCGCCGACAGGGTGACGCAGATACGCAGTATTTT. It encodes CASSRRQGDADTQYF.

This clonotype was seen ten or more times. The V call is TRBV12-3 or TRBV12-4, the J call TRBJ2-1, with 13 nucleotides matching TRBD2. J was trimmed by 4 bases and V by 5 bases; bases with no gene match: 2. The CDR3 is 15 residues long. The CDR3 sequence: CASSQGLAGYNEQFF. The CDR3 DNA reads as TGTGCCAGCAGTCAGGGACTAGCGGGGTACAATGAGCAGTTCTTC.

V and J are TRBV6-1 and TRBJ1-1; 8 bases map to TRBD1. The CDR3 runs to 18 residues. Germline lookup yields CDR1 MNHNS and CDR2 SASEGT. V lost 5 bases, J lost 7 bases, and 21 bases stayed unmatched. Here the CDR3 DNA reads TGTGCCAGCAGTAGGCGGACAGGGCTAAATACCCAGGACCATGAAGCTTTCTTT. It codes for CASSRRTGLNTQDHEAFF.